The 25 T cell receptor beta chains in this list originate from one sample, sequenced in a study of shared clonotypes between healthy human individuals. This table comes from immunoSEQ multiplex PCR, and its TCRdb copy is limited to in-frame clones, with some not included. Here the sample spans around 2.1 million clones, approximately 94% being singletons. Sequenced material: naive CD4+ T cells sorted from blood. This sample's subset: CD45RA+ positively selected. Every receptor here comes from a man younger than 30 in good health.

This clone has a handful of counts. The chain links TRBV2 to TRBJ1-5; perhaps TRBD1 as D (5 bases). The V gene lost 8 bases and the J gene lost 1 base, with 12 bases spanning the gap. This CDR3 is built from 14 residues. Looked up from germline, CDR1 is SNHLY and CDR2 is FYNNEI. CDR3 nucleotides: TGTGCCAGCGAATGGGGCTCGAGCAATCAGCCCCAGCATTTT. This translates into CASEWGSSNQPQHF.

The chain carries TRBV5-4 and TRBJ1-4, with TRBD1 as a possible D gene (5 bases). This CDR3 contains 12 residues. Germline lookup yields CDR1 SGHNT and CDR2 YYREEE (reference sequence). With 4 bases removed from V and 8 bases from J, the gap between germline ends came to 9 bases. CDR3 in DNA: TGTGCCAGCAGCCGAGAGGGGGAAAAACTGTTTTTT. It translates to CASSREGEKLFF.

This sequence joins TRBV18 and TRBJ1-1; D unresolved. The CDR3 is 15 residues long. Trimming pared 3 bases from V and 1 base from J, leaving 12 bases between. Germline V gene sequence: CDR1 KGHSH, CDR2 LQKENI. DNA of the CDR3: TGTGCCAGCTCACCTATCACGGCAGGGAACACTGAAGCTTTCTTT. Amino acids: CASSPITAGNTEAFF.

Here the CDR3 reads CASSTGAHSYEQYF. CDR3 bases: TGTGCCAGTTCTACAGGGGCTCACTCCTACGAGCAGTACTTC. This rearrangement joins TRBV19 to TRBJ2-7, with 7 bases lining up with TRBD1. V shed 8 bases, J shed 0 bases, and the junction held 7 bases outside the gene matches. CDR1 is LNHDA and CDR2 is SQIVND in the germline V gene (reference sequence). The CDR3 runs 14 residues.

The chain couples TRBV10-3 to TRBJ2-3; maybe TRBD1 (6 bases). Trimming shortened V by 0 bases and J by 2 bases, and 12 bases separated the two germline ends. The CDR3 runs to 16 residues. Per the germline V gene, CDR1 is ENHRY and CDR2 is SYGVKD. The CDR3 reads CAISESPSGATDTQYF. DNA for the CDR3: TGTGCCATCAGTGAGTCTCCCTCAGGGGCCACAGATACGCAGTATTTT.

V and J are TRBV7-8 and TRBJ2-5, with 9 bases aligning to TRBD2. Germline CDR1 and CDR2: SGHVS and FQNEAQ. The CDR3 runs to 15 residues. Trimming removed 5 bases from V and 5 bases from J; junction bases left unmatched: 9. This CDR3 is CASSPTSGLRETQYF. The DNA for the CDR3 is TGTGCCAGCAGCCCCACTAGCGGGTTGCGGGAGACCCAGTACTTC.

The chain uses TRBV10-3 and TRBJ2-5; D remains ambiguous. The CDR3 covers 16 residues. CDR1 is ENHRY, CDR2 SYGVKD, per germline. V gave up 5 bases and J gave up 0 bases, with 16 bases separating them. CDR3 DNA sequence: TGTGCCATCAGTCCAAACTCCCAAGGGCACCAAGAGACCCAGTACTTC. Residues: CAISPNSQGHQETQYF.

The rearrangement joins TRBV28 to TRBJ2-7; 12 nucleotides align to TRBD2. The trim removed 4 bases at V and 0 bases at J, leaving 10 bases unmatched. Germline V gene lookup returns CDR1 MDHEN and CDR2 SYDVKM. The CDR3 extends over 18 amino acids. CDR3 in amino acids: CASSSRLAGDFSSYEQYF. The CDR3 DNA follows: TGTGCCAGCAGTTCACGACTAGCGGGAGATTTTAGCTCCTACGAGCAGTACTTC.

The chain combines TRBV5-4 with TRBJ1-1, with TRBD1 as a possible D gene (6 bases). Germline V gene lookup returns CDR1 SGHNT and CDR2 YYREEE (reference sequence). V was pared by 3 bases and J by 10 bases, with 19 bases between. The CDR3 covers 14 residues. CDR3 DNA sequence: TGTGCCAGCAGCTCGAGGACAGTGCAGGAGAGAGCTTTCTTT. Translated: CASSSRTVQERAFF.

V and J are TRBV27 and TRBJ1-5; TRBD1 matches 7 bases. Germline V lookup: CDR1 MNHEY, CDR2 SMNVEV (reference sequence). With V trimmed by 1 base and J by 0 bases, 9 bases remained unmatched. The CDR3 is 18 amino acids. For the CDR3, the DNA is TGTGCCAGCAGTTTATTCGGCCCGACAGGGAATAGCAATCAGCCCCAGCATTTT. Residues: CASSLFGPTGNSNQPQHF.

This chain joins TRBV7-6 and TRBJ1-4; D is ambiguous. The germline V gene encodes CDR1 SGHVS and CDR2 FNYEAQ. V was cut by 2 bases and J by 0 bases, with 10 bases left in between. The CDR3 loop spans 16 amino acids. The CDR3 sequence is CASSLLDLATNEKLFF. The CDR3 region has the DNA TGTGCCAGCAGCTTATTAGACCTTGCAACTAATGAAAAACTGTTTTTT. Supplemented by reference TRBV7-6 and TRBJ1-4, the full variable domain reads GAGVSQSPRYKVTKRGQDVALRCDPISGHVSLYWYRQALGQGPEFLTYFNYEAQQDKSGLPNDRFSAERPEGSISTLTIQRTEQRDSAMYRCASSLLDLATNEKLFFGSGTQLSVL.

This clone was seen once. At the DNA level, this CDR3 is encoded by other sequences in the same sample as well. The chain carries TRBV7-2 and TRBJ1-2, with D perhaps matching TRBD1 (5 bases). The germline V gene has CDR1 SGHTA and CDR2 FQGNSA. The germline V and J ends were trimmed by 1 base and 8 bases, with 8 bases remaining between them. The length of the CDR3 is 12 residues. Here the CDR3 reads CASSLEWGGYTF. CDR3 nucleotide sequence: TGTGCCAGCAGCTTAGAGTGGGGCGGCTACACCTTC.

The chain has TRBV28 and TRBJ2-7; 12 positions agree with TRBD1. CDR1 is MDHEN and CDR2 is SYDVKM in the germline V gene. With V trimmed by 3 bases and J by 4 bases, 7 bases remained unmatched. The CDR3 extends over 16 amino acids. This CDR3 is CASSFRGTGGRYEQYF. CDR3 DNA: TGTGCCAGCAGTTTTCGCGGGACAGGGGGCAGATACGAGCAGTACTTC. Full variable domain (remainder filled in from reference TRBV28 and TRBJ2-7): DVKVTQSSRYLVKRTGEKVFLECVQDMDHENMFWYRQDPGLGLRLIYFSYDVKMKEKGDIPEGYSVSREKKERFSLILESASTNQTSMYLCASSFRGTGGRYEQYFGPGTRLTVT.

J is TRBJ2-2 and V is TRBV6-5, with a weak D call TRBD2 (5 bases). Germline V gene data show CDR1 as MNHEY and CDR2 as SVGAGI. Trimming left V 0 bases short and J 4 bases short, with 9 bases between. The CDR3 has 15 amino acids. This chain's CDR3 is CASSYSRGFTGELFF. The CDR3 nucleotides read TGTGCCAGCAGTTACTCCCGAGGGTTCACCGGGGAGCTGTTTTTT.

This clone was recorded only once. The chain has TRBV5-1 and TRBJ2-5; D call uncertain. Germline-derived CDR1 and CDR2 are SGHRS and YFSETQ. The CDR3 has 15 residues. Trimming took off 0 bases at V and 1 base at J, with 10 bases between the two ends. The CDR3: CASSLVGLVQETQYF. The CDR3 DNA is TGCGCCAGCAGCTTGGTAGGGCTAGTCCAAGAGACCCAGTACTTC.

This chain links TRBV10-3 with TRBJ2-5; TRBD2 matches 9 bases. Germline trimming cut 7 bases from V and 5 bases from J; bases unmatched to any gene: 11. This CDR3 comprises 15 residues. Germline CDR1 is ENHRY and CDR2 is SYGVKD. CDR3 loop: CAIKGGSGRFETQYF. The CDR3 region has the DNA TGTGCCATCAAGGGGGGTAGCGGGAGATTCGAGACCCAGTACTTC.

The V call is TRBV4-3, the J call TRBJ1-1; possibly TRBD1 for D (6 bases). Deletions cut 4 bases from V and 9 bases from J, with 12 bases between. Germline loops: CDR1 LGHNA, CDR2 YSLEER. There are 12 residues in the CDR3. CDR3 sequence reads: CASSPSQGKAFF. The CDR3 DNA sequence: TGCGCCAGCAGCCCGTCCCAGGGGAAAGCTTTCTTT.

The rearrangement links TRBV2 to TRBJ2-1; 9 bases are a match to TRBD2. The CDR3 extends over 16 amino acids. Germline values: CDR1 SNHLY, CDR2 FYNNEI. J was trimmed by 3 bases and V by 4 bases; bases with no gene match: 7. This CDR3 reads CASSVGGGAFYNEQFF. The CDR3 DNA is TGTGCCAGCAGTGTTGGCGGGGGGGCGTTCTACAATGAGCAGTTCTTC. Supplemented by reference TRBV2 and TRBJ2-1, the full variable domain reads EPEVTQTPSHQVTQMGQEVILRCVPISNHLYFYWYRQILGQKVEFLVSFYNNEISEKSEIFDDQFSVERPDGSNFTLKIRSTKLEDSAMYFCASSVGGGAFYNEQFFGPGTRLTVL.

This clone has only one observation. The rearrangement joins TRBV6-5 to TRBJ2-7; D is unclear. The germline V gene has CDR1 MNHEY and CDR2 SVGAGI. The CDR3 has 14 residues. Trimming pared 5 bases from V and 1 base from J, leaving 12 bases between. The DNA for the CDR3 is TGTGCCAGCAGTCACCAGAAAGGGTCCTACGAGCAGTACTTC. Amino acids: CASSHQKGSYEQYF.

The rearrangement links TRBV30 to TRBJ2-4; D gene ambiguous. The germline V and J ends were trimmed by 4 bases and 5 bases, with 6 bases remaining between them. The CDR3 length is 11 residues. CDR1 is GTSNPN, CDR2 SVGIG, per germline (reference sequence). The CDR3 sequence: CAWTTQNIQYF. CDR3 DNA sequence: TGTGCCTGGACTACTCAAAACATTCAGTACTTC.

The V and J genes are TRBV5-4 and TRBJ2-1, with a possible D match to TRBD2 (6 bases). V lost 4 bases and J 6 bases, leaving 14 bases between the germline ends. The CDR3 runs to 14 residues. Germline CDR1 is SGHNT and CDR2 is YYREEE (reference sequence). The CDR3 coding sequence is TGTGCCAGCAGCCCCTGGACTATCACCAATGAGCAGTTCTTC. It encodes CASSPWTITNEQFF.

Comment on this clone: Within the sample, other DNA sequences also encode this same CDR3. The gene calls are TRBV30 and TRBJ1-5; 7 positions match TRBD1. There are 13 residues in the CDR3. V lost 2 bases and J lost 3; bases outside the gene matches: 1. Looked up from germline, CDR1 is GTSNPN and CDR2 is SVGIG (reference sequence). Here the CDR3 DNA reads TGTGCCTGGAGTACAGGGGACAATCAGCCCCAGCATTTT. Translating gives CAWSTGDNQPQHF.

This clone was seen only once. The rearrangement links TRBV5-4 to TRBJ1-1; TRBD1 agrees at 7 bases. The CDR3 sequence is 15 residues long. V was pared by 6 bases and J by 1 base, with 9 bases of the junction left unmatched. Per germline, CDR1 SGHNT and CDR2 YYREEE (reference sequence). CDR3 amino acids: CASNPGNRGNTEAFF. The CDR3 coding sequence is TGTGCCAGCAACCCGGGGAACAGGGGGAACACTGAAGCTTTCTTT.

The chain combines TRBV6-1 with TRBJ1-2; D possibly corresponds to TRBD1 (5 bases). Germline lookup yields CDR1 MNHNS and CDR2 SASEGT. The CDR3 loop spans 15 amino acids. The germline V and J ends were trimmed by 4 bases and 4 bases, with 16 bases remaining between them. The chain's CDR3 is CASSARDGAGYGYTF. CDR3 nucleotide sequence: TGTGCCAGCAGTGCCCGGGACGGCGCGGGCTATGGCTACACCTTC.

The chain joins TRBV10-2 to TRBJ2-3, with D unclear. The CDR3 extends over 12 amino acids. Trimming took 2 bases from V and 2 from J, leaving 2 bases between them. In germline, CDR1 is WSHSY, CDR2 SAAADI. The CDR3 region has the DNA TGCGCCAGCAGTGAGCCCACAGATACGCAGTATTTT. Encoded protein: CASSEPTDTQYF.